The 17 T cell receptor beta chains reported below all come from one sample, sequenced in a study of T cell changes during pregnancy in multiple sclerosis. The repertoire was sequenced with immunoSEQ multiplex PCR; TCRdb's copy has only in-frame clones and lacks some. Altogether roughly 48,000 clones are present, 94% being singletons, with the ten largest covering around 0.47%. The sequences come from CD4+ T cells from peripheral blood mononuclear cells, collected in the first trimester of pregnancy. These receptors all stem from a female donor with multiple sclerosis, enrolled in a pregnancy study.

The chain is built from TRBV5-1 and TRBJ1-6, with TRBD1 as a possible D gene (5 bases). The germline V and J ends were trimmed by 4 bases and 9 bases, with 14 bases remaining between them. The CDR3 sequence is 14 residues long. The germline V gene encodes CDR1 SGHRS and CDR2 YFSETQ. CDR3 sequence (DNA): TGCGCCAGCAGCCGCCCAGGGAACGGTTCACCCCTCCACTTT. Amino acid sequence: CASSRPGNGSPLHF. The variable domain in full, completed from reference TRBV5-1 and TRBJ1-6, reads KAGVTQTPRYLIKTRGQQVTLSCSPISGHRSVSWYQQTPGQGLQFLFEYFSETQRNKGNFPGRFSGRQFSNSRSEMNVSTLELGDSALYLCASSRPGNGSPLHFGNGTRLTVT.

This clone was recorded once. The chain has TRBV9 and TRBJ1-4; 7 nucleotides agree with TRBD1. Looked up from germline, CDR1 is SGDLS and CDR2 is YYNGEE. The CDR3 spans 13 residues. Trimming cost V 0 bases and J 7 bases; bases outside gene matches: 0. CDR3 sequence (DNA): TGTGCCAGCAGCGTAGGGACAGGTGAAAAACTGTTTTTT. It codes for CASSVGTGEKLFF.

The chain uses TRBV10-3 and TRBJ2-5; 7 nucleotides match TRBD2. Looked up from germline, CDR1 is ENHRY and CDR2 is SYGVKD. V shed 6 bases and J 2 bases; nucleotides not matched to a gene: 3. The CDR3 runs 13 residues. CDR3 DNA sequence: TGTGCCATCAGGGGGACTACTCAAGAGACCCAGTACTTC. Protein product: CAIRGTTQETQYF.

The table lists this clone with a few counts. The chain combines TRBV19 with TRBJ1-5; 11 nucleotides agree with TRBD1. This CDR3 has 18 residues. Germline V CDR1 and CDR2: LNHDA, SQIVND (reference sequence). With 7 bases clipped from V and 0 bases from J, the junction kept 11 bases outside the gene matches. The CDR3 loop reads CASTGDRGIFYSNQPQHF. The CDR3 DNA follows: TGTGCCAGTACCGGGGACAGGGGGATATTCTATAGCAATCAGCCCCAGCATTTT. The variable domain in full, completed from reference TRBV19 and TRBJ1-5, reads DGGITQSPKYLFRKEGQNVTLSCEQNLNHDAMYWYRQDPGQGLRLIYYSQIVNDFQKGDIAEGYSVSREKKESFPLTVTSAQKNPTAFYLCASTGDRGIFYSNQPQHFGDGTRLSIL.

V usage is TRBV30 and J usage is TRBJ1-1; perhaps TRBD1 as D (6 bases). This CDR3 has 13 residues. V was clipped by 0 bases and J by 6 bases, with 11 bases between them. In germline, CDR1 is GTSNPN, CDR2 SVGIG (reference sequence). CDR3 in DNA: TGTGCCTGGAGTGTCAGGGGAAGCTCTGAAGCTTTCTTT. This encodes CAWSVRGSSEAFF.

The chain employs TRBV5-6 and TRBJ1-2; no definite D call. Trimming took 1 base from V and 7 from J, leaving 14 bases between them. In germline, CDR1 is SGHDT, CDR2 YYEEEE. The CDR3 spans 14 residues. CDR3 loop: CASSLREAGGGYTF. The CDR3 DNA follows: TGTGCCAGCAGCTTGAGAGAGGCTGGCGGTGGCTACACCTTC.

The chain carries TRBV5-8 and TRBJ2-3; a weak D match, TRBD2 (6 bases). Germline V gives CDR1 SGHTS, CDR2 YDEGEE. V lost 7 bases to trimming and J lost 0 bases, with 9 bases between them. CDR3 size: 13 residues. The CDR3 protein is CASLGGSTDTQYF. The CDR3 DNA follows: TGTGCCAGCCTCGGGGGTAGCACAGATACGCAGTATTTT.

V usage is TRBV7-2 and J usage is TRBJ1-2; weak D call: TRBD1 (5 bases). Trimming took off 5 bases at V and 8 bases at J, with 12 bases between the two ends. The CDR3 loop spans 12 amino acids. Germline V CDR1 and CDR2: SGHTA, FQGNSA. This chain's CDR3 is CASSPSGAGYTF. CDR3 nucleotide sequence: TGTGCCAGCAGCCCAAGTGGGGCGGGCTACACCTTC.

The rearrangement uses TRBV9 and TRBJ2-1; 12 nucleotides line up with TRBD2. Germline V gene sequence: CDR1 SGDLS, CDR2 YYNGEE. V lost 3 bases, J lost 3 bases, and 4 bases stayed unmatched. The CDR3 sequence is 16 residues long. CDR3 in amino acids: CASSARTSGDYNEQFF. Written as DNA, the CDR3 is TGTGCCAGCAGCGCCCGGACTAGCGGGGACTACAATGAGCAGTTCTTC. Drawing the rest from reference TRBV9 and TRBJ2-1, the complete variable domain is DSGVTQTPKHLITATGQRVTLRCSPRSGDLSVYWYQQSLDQGLQFLIQYYNGEERAKGNILERFSAQQFPDLHSELNLSSLELGDSALYFCASSARTSGDYNEQFFGPGTRLTVL.

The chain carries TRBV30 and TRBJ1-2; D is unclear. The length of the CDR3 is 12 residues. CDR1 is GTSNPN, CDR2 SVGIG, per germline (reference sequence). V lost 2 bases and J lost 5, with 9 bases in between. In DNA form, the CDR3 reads TGTGCCTGGAGTAAAGGGAGGTATGGCTACACCTTC. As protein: CAWSKGRYGYTF.

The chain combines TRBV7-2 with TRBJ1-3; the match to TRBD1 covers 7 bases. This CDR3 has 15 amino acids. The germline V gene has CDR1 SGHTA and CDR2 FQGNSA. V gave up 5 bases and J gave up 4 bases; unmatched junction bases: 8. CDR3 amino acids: CASSKDREAGNTIYF. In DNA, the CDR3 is TGTGCCAGCAGCAAAGACAGGGAGGCAGGAAACACCATATATTTT.

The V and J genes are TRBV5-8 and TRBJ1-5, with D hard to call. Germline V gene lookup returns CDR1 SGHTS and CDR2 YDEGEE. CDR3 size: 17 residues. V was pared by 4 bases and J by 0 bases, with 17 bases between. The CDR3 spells CASSQHYGRDSNQPQHF. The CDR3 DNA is TGTGCCAGCAGCCAACACTACGGGCGGGATAGCAATCAGCCCCAGCATTTT.

CDR3 region: CASSVGTRAYNEQFF. CDR3 sequence (DNA): TGTGCCAGCAGCGTCGGGACTAGGGCCTACAATGAGCAGTTCTTC. The chain couples TRBV9 to TRBJ2-1; 8 bases are shared with TRBD2. Trimming removed 2 bases from V and 2 bases from J; junction bases left unmatched: 3. Germline-derived CDR1 and CDR2 are SGDLS and YYNGEE. CDR3 length equals 15 residues.

CDR3 sequence (DNA): TGTGCCACCAGCCCCACAGGGAGGGTATCTTCTGGAAACACCATATATTTT. Translated: CATSPTGRVSSGNTIYF. This chain uses TRBV15 with TRBJ1-3; D may be TRBD1 (6 bases). CDR3 length equals 17 residues. CDR1 and CDR2 (germline): LNHNV, YYDKDF (reference sequence). The V and J ends lost 5 bases and 1 base respectively, with 18 bases between them.

CDR3 region: CASSPLAGGLSYNEQFF. The DNA of the CDR3 is TGTGCCAGCAGCCCACTAGCGGGGGGCCTCTCCTACAATGAGCAGTTCTTC. The chain couples TRBV9 to TRBJ2-1, with 12 nucleotides matching TRBD2. J gave up 0 bases and V 4 bases, and 5 bases lay outside the gene matches. CDR1 and CDR2 (germline): SGDLS, YYNGEE. The CDR3 runs to 17 residues.

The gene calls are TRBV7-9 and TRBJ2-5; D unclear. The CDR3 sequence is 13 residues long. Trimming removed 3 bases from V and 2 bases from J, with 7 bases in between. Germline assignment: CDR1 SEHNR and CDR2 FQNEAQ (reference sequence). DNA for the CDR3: TGTGCCAGCAGCTTCGGTCTTCAAGAGACCCAGTACTTC. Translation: CASSFGLQETQYF. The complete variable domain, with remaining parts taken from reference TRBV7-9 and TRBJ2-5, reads DTGVSQNPRHKITKRGQNVTFRCDPISEHNRLYWYRQTLGQGPEFLTYFQNEAQLEKSRLLSDRFSAERPKGSFSTLEIQRTEQGDSAMYLCASSFGLQETQYFGPGTRLLVL.

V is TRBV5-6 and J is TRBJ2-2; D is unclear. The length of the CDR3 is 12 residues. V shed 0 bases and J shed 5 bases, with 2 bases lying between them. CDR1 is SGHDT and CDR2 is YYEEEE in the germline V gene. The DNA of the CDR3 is TGTGCCAGCAGCTTGGCTACCGGGGAGCTGTTTTTT. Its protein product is CASSLATGELFF.